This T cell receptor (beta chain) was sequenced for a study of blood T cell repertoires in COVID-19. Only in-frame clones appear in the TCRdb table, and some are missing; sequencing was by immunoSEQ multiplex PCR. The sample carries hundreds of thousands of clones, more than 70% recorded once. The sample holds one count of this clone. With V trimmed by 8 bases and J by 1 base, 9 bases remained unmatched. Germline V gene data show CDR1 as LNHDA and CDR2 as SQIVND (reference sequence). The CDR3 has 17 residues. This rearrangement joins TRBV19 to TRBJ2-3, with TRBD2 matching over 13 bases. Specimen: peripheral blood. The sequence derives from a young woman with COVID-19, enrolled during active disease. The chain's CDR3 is CASSGTSGIEGTDTQYF. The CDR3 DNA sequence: TGTGCCAGTTCCGGGACTAGCGGGATCGAAGGCACAGATACGCAGTATTTT.